This TCR beta chain came from a study of post-analysis software for immune sequencing data. Study conclusions and caveats: Four or five TRBV segments (TRBV5-6, TRBV5-1 and TRBV20-1 among them) occurred more frequently in patients than in controls.

A note on this clonotype: Its antigen remains unidentified.

Unique molecular identifiers featured in each of the TCR beta cDNA libraries. TCRdb reprocessed the PCR reads via MiXCR and lists one record per CDR3 protein. The sample has 350,000 to 450,000 distinct CDR3 sequences, approximately 38% seen once. Deletions cut 5 bases from V and 11 bases from J, with 10 bases between. The CDR3 length is 11 residues. The chain couples TRBV12-3 or TRBV12-4 to TRBJ2-1; maybe TRBD1 (5 bases). The origin of this receptor is a girl aged 10-17 years with multiple sclerosis. The sequenced sample consisted of blood. CDR3 sequence reads: CASSNRHQQFF. CDR3 in DNA: TGTGCCAGCAGTAACAGGCATCAGCAGTTCTTC.